A selection of T cell receptor beta chains follows, all from one sample in a study of blood T cell repertoires in COVID-19. Repertoires were generated with immunoSEQ multiplex PCR, while TCRdb's copy carries only in-frame clones and drops some. The sample records approximately 220,000 clones, 81% being singletons. The specimen sequenced was peripheral blood. The receptors originated from a woman older than 75 with acute or convalescent COVID-19. CDR3s include the opening cysteine and the closing phenylalanine or tryptophan. Fields, in order: D gene, clone size, V gene, J gene, CDR3 DNA, CDR3 protein. D genes are given only for firm matches. Size is omitted from some rows. Given values are once, few, many or a class for expanded clones.

>TRBD2|NA|TRBV28|TRBJ2-5
TGTGCCAGCAGTTTCTCCTTAGCGGGACTAGAGACCCAGTACTTC
CASSFSLAGLETQYF
>TRBD1|NA|TRBV6-1|TRBJ1-1
TGTGCCAGCAGTGAAGCCCTCCGGGACAGGGCTTTCTTT
CASSEALRDRAFF
>NA|NA|TRBV2|TRBJ2-3
TGTGCCAGCAAGGGTGGGACTCCTTCGGATACGCAGTATTTT
CASKGGTPSDTQYF
>NA|NA|TRBV3-1/TRBV3-2|TRBJ2-7
TGTGCCAGCAGCCAAGATCTGACAGGACCCTCCTACGAGCAGTACTTC
CASSQDLTGPSYEQYF
>NA|few|TRBV6-6|TRBJ1-5
TGTGCCAGCAGTTACTCCGGGACGGGAGGTCAGCCCCAGCATTTT
CASSYSGTGGQPQHF
>TRBD1|NA|TRBV19|TRBJ2-7
TGTGCCAGTAGTGCAGCGGGACAGGGGGCGGTCTACGAGCAGTACTTC
CASSAAGQGAVYEQYF
>NA|NA|TRBV7-3|TRBJ2-3
TGTGCCAGCAGCGGTCAAAGGGGAGATACGCAGTATTTT
CASSGQRGDTQYF
>NA|NA|TRBV5-1|TRBJ2-5
TGCGCCAGCAGCTCAAGGGGAGAGACCCAGTACTTC
CASSSRGETQYF
>NA|NA|TRBV3-1/TRBV3-2|TRBJ1-1
TGTGCCAGCAGGCGATCCATTGGCGGGGGGACTGAAGCTTTCTTT
CASRRSIGGGTEAFF
>NA|NA|TRBV6-2/TRBV6-3|TRBJ1-6
TGTGCCAGCAGTTGGATAGCCAATTCACCCCTCCACTTT
CASSWIANSPLHF
>NA|NA|TRBV14|TRBJ2-5
TGTGCCAGCAGCCAAGTCTTGGAGACCCAGTACTTC
CASSQVLETQYF
>TRBD2|NA|TRBV7-6|TRBJ2-7
TGTGCCAGCAGCCCGCAAAGCGGGGGGTTCTACGAGCAGTACTTC
CASSPQSGGFYEQYF
>TRBD1|NA|TRBV27|TRBJ2-1
TGTGCCAGCAGTTTACGACAGGGGTTATACAATGAGCAGTTCTTC
CASSLRQGLYNEQFF
>NA|few|TRBV6-5|TRBJ2-4
TGTGCCAGCAGGCTTGGCAGGATAGCCAAAAACATTCAGTACTTC
CASRLGRIAKNIQYF
>NA|NA|TRBV5-6|TRBJ2-5
TGTGCCAGCAGGACCCACTTGCGGCCACAAGAGACCCAGTACTTC
CASRTHLRPQETQYF
>NA|NA|TRBV19|TRBJ2-1
TGTGCCAGTAGTATGAGAAACGGGGGGAAGGGGGATGAGCAGTTCTTC
CASSMRNGGKGDEQFF
>TRBD1|few|TRBV5-1|TRBJ1-5
TGCGCCAGCAGGAAACACAAACCGGGACAGGGGATCGGTAGCAATCAGCCCCAGCATTTT
CASRKHKPGQGIGSNQPQHF
>TRBD1|many|TRBV29-1|TRBJ1-1
TGCAGCTCGGGACAGGGTAGAAACACTGAAGCTTTCTTT
CSSGQGRNTEAFF
>NA|NA|TRBV6-5|TRBJ2-5
TGTGCCAGCAGTTACTCCGCCGGGGAGCCCCAGTACTTC
CASSYSAGEPQYF
>NA|once|TRBV7-9|TRBJ2-1
TGTGCCAGCAGCTTAGGATCTGGGGGGAGCTCCTACAATGAGCAGTTCTTC
CASSLGSGGSSYNEQFF
>NA|NA|TRBV5-4|TRBJ2-5
TGTGCCAGCAGCTATACAGGGAAAAGAGAGACCCAGTACTTC
CASSYTGKRETQYF
>NA|NA|TRBV24-1|TRBJ2-7
TGTGCCACCAGTGATGGCGGGGCGTACGAGCAGTACTTC
CATSDGGAYEQYF
>TRBD2|NA|TRBV2|TRBJ2-2
TGTGCCAGCAGGACGGGACTAGCGGGGGACACCGGGGAGCTGTTTTTT
CASRTGLAGDTGELFF
>TRBD1|NA|TRBV30|TRBJ1-1
TGTGCCTGGAGTGCGGGACAGGCAAACACTGAAGCTTTCTTT
CAWSAGQANTEAFF
>TRBD1|NA|TRBV3-1/TRBV3-2|TRBJ2-7
TGTGCCAGCAGCCCAGGGGGCTACGAGCAGTACTTC
CASSPGGYEQYF
>TRBD2|many|TRBV15|TRBJ2-7
TGTGCCACCAGCAGTGTCTCCCCGGGGGGGACATACGAGCAGTACTTC
CATSSVSPGGTYEQYF
>NA|NA|TRBV7-6|TRBJ2-5
TGTGCCAGCCGACGGTTGGGTGGCGGGGCCACTGGGGAGACCCAGTACTTC
CASRRLGGGATGETQYF
>NA|NA|TRBV7-9|TRBJ2-3
TGTGCCAGCAGCTTATTAGGCAGGGATTACGGCGGTACGCAGTATTTT
CASSLLGRDYGGTQYF
>NA|NA|TRBV24-1|TRBJ2-7
TGTGCCACCAGTGATGGGACAAGGGAGCAGTACTTC
CATSDGTREQYF
>NA|NA|TRBV25-1|TRBJ2-1
TGTGCCAGCAGTGCGAACAGGCGATACAATGAGCAGTTCTTC
CASSANRRYNEQFF
>TRBD1|NA|TRBV6-5|TRBJ1-6
TGTGCCAGCACCTTCTGGACAGGGAGATCCGGGCCCCTCCACTTT
CASTFWTGRSGPLHF
>NA|few|TRBV7-8|TRBJ2-7
TGTGCCAGCAGCTTAGCGCAGGGGAGTCCCTACGAGCAGTACTTC
CASSLAQGSPYEQYF